The sample holds a few counts of the clone carrying this T cell receptor (beta chain). Its antigen is as yet unknown. The data derive from a study of T cell repertoires in cytomegalovirus infection. Across the whole study: HLA-B-restricted CMV epitopes that are well studied, plus recently identified HLA-C-restricted ones, were used by the study. TCR beta signatures that were public indicated CMV infection and matching HLA type.

Study-level points and caveats: There were HLA-C-restricted CMV-specific TCR beta clonotypes dominating the ex vivo response.

TCRdb used MiXCR to reprocess the reads, holding one entry per CDR3 protein. The repertoire holds a few hundred thousand distinct CDR3 sequences, with 35% to 50% as singletons. Germline V gene lookup returns CDR1 SGHDN and CDR2 FVKESK. CDR3 length: 16 amino acids. Unmatched junction bases numbered 9, after V lost 0 bases and J lost 5 bases. V and J are TRBV14 and TRBJ2-7, with TRBD2 identical over 8 bases. This clonotype was sampled from a human donor in good health (CMV status not recorded). Some clones in this sample may be carry-over from other donors' samples. The specimen was cultured PBMCs, collected from culture after CMV antigen stimulation. The CDR3 sequence is CASSQDNKVRGDEQYF. As DNA, the CDR3 is TGTGCCAGCAGCCAAGACAACAAAGTGCGGGGGGACGAGCAGTACTTC. Filled out from reference TRBV14 and TRBJ2-7, the complete variable domain reads EAGVTQFPSHSVIEKGQTVTLRCDPISGHDNLYWYRRVMGKEIKFLLHFVKESKQDESGMPNNRFLAERTGGTYSTLKVQPAELEDSGVYFCASSQDNKVRGDEQYFGPGTRLTVT.